The next 9 T cell receptor beta chains were all read from a single sample in a study of cytomegalovirus exposure and HLA in healthy donors. The PCR ran on 60 Vbeta and 13 Jbeta primers. This table comes from immunoSEQ multiplex PCR, and its TCRdb copy is limited to in-frame clones, with some not included. Seen here are 170,000 or so clones, just under 80% observed once, and the top ten hold 1%. Sequenced sample: PBMCs. Receptors originate from a woman aged 45-60 years in good health and CMV-seropositive.

This clone appeared once. The chain has TRBV5-1 and TRBJ2-7; 9 bases line up with TRBD1. Unmatched junction bases numbered 12, after V lost 5 bases and J lost 6 bases. CDR1 is SGHRS and CDR2 is YFSETQ in the germline V gene. This CDR3 region has 15 residues. The CDR3 here is CASRFFQQGAFEQYF. The CDR3 DNA is TGCGCCAGCAGATTCTTTCAACAGGGGGCTTTCGAGCAGTACTTC.

The chain couples TRBV19 to TRBJ1-4, with D perhaps TRBD1 (5 bases). The CDR3 runs 15 residues. Germline CDR1 LNHDA, CDR2 SQIVND (reference sequence). Trimming took off 5 bases at V and 6 bases at J, with 16 bases between the two ends. This chain's CDR3 is CASSPPGVGDEKLFF. CDR3 DNA sequence: TGTGCCAGTAGTCCCCCGGGGGTGGGGGATGAAAAACTGTTTTTT.

The rearrangement uses TRBV7-6 and TRBJ2-7, with D possibly being TRBD1 (6 bases). The V gene lost 1 base and the J gene lost 6 bases, with 10 bases spanning the gap. CDR3 length: 13 residues. From germline, CDR1 is SGHVS and CDR2 FNYEAQ. In nucleotides, the CDR3 is TGTGCCAGCAGCTTAGTGGACAGCCGCGAGCAGTACTTC. Its protein product is CASSLVDSREQYF.

The chain combines TRBV4-2 with TRBJ2-3; D may be TRBD1 (6 bases). The ends were cut back, 0 bases at V and 2 bases at J, with 9 bases in the middle. The CDR3 runs 15 residues. Germline V gives CDR1 LGHNA, CDR2 YNFKEQ. This chain's CDR3 is CASSQDRGLTDTQYF. CDR3 bases: TGTGCCAGCAGCCAAGACAGGGGCCTCACAGATACGCAGTATTTT.

The chain is built from TRBV6-6 and TRBJ2-5; TRBD1 matches 9 bases. This CDR3 has 15 amino acids. Trimming took 2 bases from V and 5 from J; bases not matched to a gene: 6. The germline gives CDR1 MNHNY, CDR2 SVGAGI (reference sequence). This chain's CDR3 is CASSYDRGKSETQYF. The CDR3 coding sequence is TGTGCCAGCAGTTACGACAGGGGGAAAAGCGAGACCCAGTACTTC.

The chain is built from TRBV2 and TRBJ1-5, with unresolved D. Germline loops: CDR1 SNHLY, CDR2 FYNNEI. V lost 4 bases, J lost 3 bases, and 10 bases lay in between. CDR3 length: 14 amino acids. The CDR3 spells CASSGSLINQPQHF. The CDR3 bases are TGTGCCAGCAGTGGTTCACTGATCAATCAGCCCCAGCATTTT.

The chain couples TRBV7-2 to TRBJ1-5, with 7 bases fitting TRBD1. From germline, CDR1 is SGHTA and CDR2 FQGNSA. The J segment lost 0 bases and the V segment lost 4 bases, leaving 15 bases of the junction unmatched. CDR3 length: 19 residues. This CDR3 is CASSSHPNRGPFSNQPQHF. CDR3 nucleotides: TGTGCCAGCAGCTCCCACCCAAACAGGGGACCTTTTAGCAATCAGCCCCAGCATTTT. Together with reference TRBV7-2 and TRBJ1-5, the CDR3 gives the full variable domain: GAGVSQSPSNKVTEKGKDVELRCDPISGHTALYWYRQSLGQGLEFLIYFQGNSAPDKSGLPSDRFSAERTGGSVSTLTIQRTQQEDSAVYLCASSSHPNRGPFSNQPQHFGDGTRLSIL.

The genes are TRBV7-9 and TRBJ1-2; D might be TRBD1 (5 bases). The V and J ends lost 3 bases and 4 bases respectively, with 15 bases between them. The CDR3 has 15 amino acids. Germline V lookup: CDR1 SEHNR, CDR2 FQNEAQ (reference sequence). The DNA of the CDR3 is TGTGCCAGCAGCTTTCAGGGTAGTCAGTTCTATGGCTACACCTTC. As protein: CASSFQGSQFYGYTF.

The chain uses TRBV5-6 and TRBJ2-7; 9 bases line up with TRBD1. The CDR3 consists of 17 residues. With V trimmed by 0 bases and J by 6 bases, 13 bases remained unmatched. Per the germline V gene, CDR1 is SGHDT and CDR2 is YYEEEE. CDR3 in DNA: TGTGCCAGCAGCTTGGGCGCACAGGGGGCAGGGCGTTTCGAGCAGTACTTC. Amino acids: CASSLGAQGAGRFEQYF.